This T cell receptor (beta chain) was captured by sequencing in a study of cytomegalovirus exposure and HLA in healthy donors. General study results and limits: Most observed TCR sequences were rare, whereas some public TCRs were detected in many donors. As immune exposure information, only CMV serostatus was available.

To note about this clone: The antigen remains unidentified. The same CDR3 can be traced to other DNA sequences in this sample.

Germline assignment: CDR1 SQVTM and CDR2 ANQGSEA. The CDR3 runs to 12 residues. The V and J ends lost 6 bases and 2 bases respectively, with 8 bases between them. Use of 60 Vbeta and 13 Jbeta primers characterized the PCR. Data came from immunoSEQ multiplex PCR; TCRdb stores just in-frame clones and leaves some out. This sample has roughly 120,000 clones; about 80% occur once, and the top ten carry roughly 2%. The chain links TRBV29-1 to TRBJ1-5; unclear D gene. The clonotype was recovered from a man younger than 35 in good health and CMV-seronegative. Sequenced material: PBMCs. CDR3 sequence: CSVRTGNQPQHF. CDR3 nucleotides: TGCAGCGTGAGGACTGGCAATCAGCCCCAGCATTTT.